This T cell receptor beta chain originates from a study of chemoradiotherapy in HPV16-positive cancers. The data were produced by immunoSEQ multiplex PCR, yet TCRdb's version contains in-frame clones alone and is incomplete. The sample consists of some 32,000 clones, about 91% of them appearing once. This clone came up once. The target antigen is unknown. CDR1 and CDR2 (germline): SQVTM, ANQGSEA. V lost 7 bases and J lost 7; bases outside the gene matches: 14. The CDR3 runs 14 residues. Repeated repertoire sampling spanned the course of chemoradiotherapy. Study results and limitations: HPV-responsive T-cell expansion during chemoradiotherapy was linked to improved recurrence-free survival in HPV16-positive patients. During treatment, candidate HPV-specific clones and E7-related motifs expanded in tumor. HPV-specific T cells were functionally defined from only a couple of HPV16-positive patients.

The input for sequencing was blood, taken from a patient who underwent chemoradiotherapy. The chain uses TRBV29-1 and TRBJ2-3; 7 bases fit TRBD1. This TCR derives from a human donor with HPV-associated anogenital cancer. The CDR3 loop is CSARRDSTLYTQYF. The CDR3 DNA is TGCAGCGCCCGCCGGGACAGCACCCTTTATACGCAGTATTTT.